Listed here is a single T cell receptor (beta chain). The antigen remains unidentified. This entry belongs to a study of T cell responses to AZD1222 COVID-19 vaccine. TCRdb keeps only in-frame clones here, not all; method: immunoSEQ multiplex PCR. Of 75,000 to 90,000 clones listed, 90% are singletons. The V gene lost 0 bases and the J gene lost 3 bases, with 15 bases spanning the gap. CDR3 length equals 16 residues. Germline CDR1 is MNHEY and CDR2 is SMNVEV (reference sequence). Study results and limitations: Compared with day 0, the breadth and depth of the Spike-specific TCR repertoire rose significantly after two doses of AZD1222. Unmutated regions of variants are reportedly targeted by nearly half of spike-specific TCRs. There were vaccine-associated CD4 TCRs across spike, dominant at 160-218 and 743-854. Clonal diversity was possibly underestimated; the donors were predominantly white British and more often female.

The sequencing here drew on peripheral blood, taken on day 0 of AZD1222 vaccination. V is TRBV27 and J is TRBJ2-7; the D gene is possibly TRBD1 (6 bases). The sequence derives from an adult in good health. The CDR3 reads CASSLSPQGLVYEQYF. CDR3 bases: TGTGCCAGCAGTTTATCGCCGCAGGGGCTTGTCTACGAGCAGTACTTC.